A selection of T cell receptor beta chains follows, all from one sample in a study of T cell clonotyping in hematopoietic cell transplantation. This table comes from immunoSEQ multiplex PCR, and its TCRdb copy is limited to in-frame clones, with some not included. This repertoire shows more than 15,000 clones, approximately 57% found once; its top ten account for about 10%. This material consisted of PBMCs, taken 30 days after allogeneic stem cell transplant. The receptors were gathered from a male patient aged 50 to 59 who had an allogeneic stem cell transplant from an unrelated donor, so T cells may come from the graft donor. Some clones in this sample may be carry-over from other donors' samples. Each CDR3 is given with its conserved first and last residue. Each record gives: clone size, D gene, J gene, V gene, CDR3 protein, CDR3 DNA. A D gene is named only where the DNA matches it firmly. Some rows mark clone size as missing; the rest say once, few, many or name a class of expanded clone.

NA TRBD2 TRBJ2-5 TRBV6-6 CASGVGGETQYF TGTGCCAGCGGGGTGGGAGGGGAGACCCAGTACTTC
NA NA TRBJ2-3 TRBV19 CASSPQGRLFTDTQYF TGTGCCAGTAGTCCACAGGGGAGGCTTTTCACAGATACGCAGTATTTT
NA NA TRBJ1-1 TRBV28 CASSPHGMNTEAFF TGTGCCAGCAGTCCCCACGGCATGAACACTGAAGCTTTCTTT
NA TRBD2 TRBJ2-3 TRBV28 CASSGLAGYRHIPDTQYF TGTGCCAGCAGTGGACTAGCGGGGTACAGGCACATCCCAGATACGCAGTATTTT
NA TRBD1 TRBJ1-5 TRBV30 CAWSDGTGGLAQHF TGTGCCTGGAGTGACGGGACAGGGGGGTTGGCCCAGCATTTT
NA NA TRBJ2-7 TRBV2 CASSGAPSHEQYF TGTGCCAGCAGTGGGGCCCCTTCCCACGAGCAGTACTTC
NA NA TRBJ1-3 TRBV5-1 CASSLGSGPGNTIYF TGCGCCAGCAGCTTGGGGTCCGGACCTGGAAACACCATATATTTT
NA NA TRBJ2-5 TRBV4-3 CASSEDLLVEETQYF TGCGCCAGCAGCGAGGACCTATTGGTGGAAGAGACCCAGTACTTC
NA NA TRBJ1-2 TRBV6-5 CASSRAPNYGYTF TGTGCCAGCAGTCGGGCCCCTAACTATGGCTACACCTTC
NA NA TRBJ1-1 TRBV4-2 CASARGAGTANTEAFF TGTGCCAGCGCCCGAGGGGCTGGTACGGCGAACACTGAAGCTTTCTTT
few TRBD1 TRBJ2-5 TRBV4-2 CASSPDRGQTQYF TGTGCCAGCAGCCCTGACAGGGGTCAGACCCAGTACTTC
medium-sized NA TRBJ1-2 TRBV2 CASRDPGDSYGYTF TGTGCCAGCAGAGACCCAGGGGATTCCTATGGCTACACCTTC
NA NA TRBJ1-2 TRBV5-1 CASSLETGSYGYTF TGCGCCAGCAGCTTGGAGACTGGATCCTATGGCTACACCTTC
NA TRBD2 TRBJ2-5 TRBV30 CAWSLGGLGGMETQYF TGTGCCTGGAGTCTGGGGGGACTAGGAGGCATGGAGACCCAGTACTTC
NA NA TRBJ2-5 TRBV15 CATSRTGRWETQYF TGTGCCACCAGCAGGACGGGACGCTGGGAGACCCAGTACTTC
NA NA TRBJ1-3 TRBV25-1 CASSEPGGNTIYF TGTGCCAGCAGTGAGCCAGGAGGAAACACCATATATTTT
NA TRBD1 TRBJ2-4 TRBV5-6 CASSLTGDSGNIQYF TGTGCCAGCAGCTTGACTGGGGACAGTGGAAACATTCAGTACTTC
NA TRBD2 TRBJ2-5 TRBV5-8 CASSKGLAGETQYF TGTGCCAGCAGCAAGGGACTAGCGGGGGAGACCCAGTACTTC
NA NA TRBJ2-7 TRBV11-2 CASSLAQGDLREF TGTGCCAGCAGCTTAGCCCAGGGGGATCTTCGGGAGTTC
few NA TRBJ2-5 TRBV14 CASSHNEETQYF TGTGCCAGCAGTCACAACGAGGAGACCCAGTACTTC
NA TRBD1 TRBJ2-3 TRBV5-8 CASSQGTGSITDTQYF TGTGCCAGCAGCCAAGGGACAGGGAGCATCACAGATACGCAGTATTTT
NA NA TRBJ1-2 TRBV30 CAWSVYREGYTF TGTGCCTGGAGTGTATACAGGGAAGGCTACACCTTC
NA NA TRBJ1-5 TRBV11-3 CASSPTDNSNQPQHF TGTGCCAGCAGCCCGACAGACAATAGCAATCAGCCCCAGCATTTT
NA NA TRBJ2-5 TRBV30 CAWVSGAVSSETQYF TGTGCCTGGGTTTCGGGGGCGGTTTCCAGCGAGACCCAGTACTTC
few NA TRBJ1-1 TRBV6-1 CASSEGVNTEAFF TGTGCCAGCAGTGAGGGGGTGAACACTGAAGCTTTCTTT
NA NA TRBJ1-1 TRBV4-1 CASSQETHTTIRRNTEAFF TGCGCCAGCAGCCAAGAGACCCACACAACCATTAGACGGAACACTGAAGCTTTCTTT
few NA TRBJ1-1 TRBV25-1 CASSGDIFGEAFF TGTGCCAGCAGTGGAGACATATTCGGTGAAGCTTTCTTT
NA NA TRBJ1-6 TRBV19 CASSTDRNSPLHF TGTGCCAGTAGTACCGACAGGAACTCACCCCTCCACTTT
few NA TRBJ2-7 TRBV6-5 CASSYLRGYEQYF TGTGCCAGCAGTTACCTCCGGGGTTACGAGCAGTACTTC
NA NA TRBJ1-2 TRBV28 CASSLVQAGGYTF TGTGCCAGCAGTTTAGTCCAGGCAGGGGGCTACACCTTC
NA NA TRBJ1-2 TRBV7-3 CASSLMGGYGYTF TGTGCCAGCAGCTTAATGGGGGGCTATGGCTACACCTTC
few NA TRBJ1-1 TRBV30 CAWSSRQSEAFF TGTGCCTGGAGTAGTCGTCAGAGTGAAGCTTTCTTT
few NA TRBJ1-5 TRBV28 CASSLGDFWNQPQHF TGTGCCAGCAGCCTCGGCGATTTCTGGAATCAGCCCCAGCATTTT
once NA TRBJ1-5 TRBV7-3 CASSLDSNQPQHF TGTGCCAGCAGCTTGGACAGCAATCAGCCCCAGCATTTT
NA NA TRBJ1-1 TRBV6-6 CASSYRGPNRAFF TGTGCCAGCAGTTACAGAGGCCCTAATCGCGCTTTCTTT
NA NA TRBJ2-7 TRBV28 CASTSHHEQYF TGTGCCAGCACGTCTCACCACGAGCAGTACTTC